The 3 T cell receptor beta chains below come from one sample, sequenced in a study of blood T cell repertoires in COVID-19. The repertoire was sequenced with immunoSEQ multiplex PCR; TCRdb's copy has only in-frame clones and lacks some. Here the sample spans approximately 220,000 clones, 80% to 90% being singletons. Input material: peripheral blood. The receptors come from a woman aged 45-60 years with acute or convalescent COVID-19.

V is TRBV3-1 (or the pseudogene TRBV3-2) and J is TRBJ1-6, with 7 bases fitting TRBD1. Losses at the gene ends were 3 bases for V and 4 bases for J; bases not matched to a gene: 3. In germline, CDR1 is LGHDT, CDR2 YNNKEL (reference sequence). The CDR3 extends over 15 amino acids. The CDR3 loop reads CASSHSRGYNSPLHF. CDR3 DNA: TGTGCCAGCAGCCATTCCAGGGGGTATAATTCACCCCTCCACTTT.

J is TRBJ2-2 and V is TRBV23-1, with D uncertain. TRBV23-1 is an ORF, with its function uncertain. This CDR3 comprises 15 residues. V shed 0 bases and J shed 5 bases, with 10 bases lying between them. CDR3 bases: TGCGCCAGCAGTCAATCCTGTTCCGTTACCGGGGAGCTGTTTTTT. Translated, it gives CASSQSCSVTGELFF.

This chain uses TRBV30 with TRBJ2-1; 7 nucleotides agree with TRBD1. The V gene's germline CDR1 is GTSNPN and CDR2 SVGIG (reference sequence). This CDR3 comprises 14 residues. V was pared by 2 bases and J by 4 bases, with 5 bases of the junction left unmatched. CDR3 DNA sequence: TGTGCCTGGAGTAAGACAGGGCTTTACAATGAGCAGTTCTTC. Its translation is CAWSKTGLYNEQFF.